This T cell receptor (beta chain) was sequenced during a study of OX40 agonist ivuxolimab in advanced cancers. The wider study: Dosing consisted of intravenous ivuxolimab at 0.01 to 10 mg/kg every 2 weeks. Notes on the study in general: Also showing low normalized T-cell clonal expansion were some of the nonresponders. Near-lowest levels of clonal expansion characterized partial responders at 0.1-3.0 mg/kg.

Remarks on this clone: Antigen: not known.

The repertoire was sequenced with immunoSEQ multiplex PCR; TCRdb's copy has only in-frame clones and lacks some. The repertoire consists of some 62,000 clones, with under 95% occurring once and the leading ten covering roughly 13%. Trimming left V 3 bases short and J 6 bases short, with 12 bases between. Per germline, CDR1 KGHSH and CDR2 LQKENI. There are 14 residues in the CDR3. The V and J genes are TRBV18 and TRBJ2-1; no clear D. The starting material was CD4+ or CD8+ T cells sorted from blood, obtained in a trial of the OX40 agonist ivuxolimab. This receptor was identified in an adult with an advanced solid tumor such as melanoma, head and neck, liver or kidney cancer. The CDR3 nucleotides read TGTGCCAGCTCACCGTACGGTCTGATCAATGAGCAGTTCTTC. Translated: CASSPYGLINEQFF.